These T cell receptor beta chains were read from a single sample in a study of T cell repertoires in cytomegalovirus infection. Using its own MiXCR run on the reads, TCRdb lists one record per CDR3 protein. The sample comprises about 920,000 distinct CDR3 sequences, approximately 30% of which are singletons, and around 15% rests with the top ten. No antigens are known for them. The specimen comprised cultured CD8+ T cells from PBMCs, sampled from culture after CMV antigen stimulation. All receptors come from a human donor in good health (CMV status not recorded). Some clones in this sample may be carry-over from other donors' samples. The CDR3 runs from the conserved cysteine through the conserved F or W. The D gene is left open where the match is weak. A row's size may be missing; if present it is once, few, many or a size class.

V	D	J	length	size	DNA	CDR3
TRBV7-2	.	TRBJ1-6	13	many	TGTGCCAGCAGCCTGGTCCAGAATTCACCCCTCCACTTT	CASSLVQNSPLHF
TRBV7-8	.	TRBJ1-3	15	many	TGTGCCAGCAGCTATATGGAGGGTTGGGGAAACACCATATATTTT	CASSYMEGWGNTIYF
TRBV27	TRBD1	TRBJ1-1	14	once	TGTGCCAGCAGCTCAGGGGGCGATTACACTGAAGCTTTCTTT	CASSSGGDYTEAFF
TRBV12-5	.	TRBJ1-1	13	.	TGTGCTAGTGGTTTGTCAGGGACCACTGAAGCTTTCTTT	CASGLSGTTEAFF
TRBV7-8	TRBD1	TRBJ1-2	16	many	TGTGCCAGCAGCTCCTTACAGGGGGCGAAGAACTATGGCTACACCTTC	CASSSLQGAKNYGYTF
TRBV7-9	.	TRBJ1-3	15	.	TGTGCCAGCAGCCCGGGCCTCTACTCTGGAAACGCCATATATTTT	CASSPGLYSGNAIYF
TRBV6-2/TRBV6-3	TRBD1	TRBJ1-6	17	few	TGTGCCAGCAGTTACGTCGGGACAGGTCTTCATAATTCACCCCTCCACTTT	CASSYVGTGLHNSPLHF
TRBV9	.	TRBJ2-7	14	.	TGTGCCAGCAGCGTAGAGGTTAGCGGATACGAGCAGTACTTC	CASSVEVSGYEQYF
TRBV29-1	TRBD1	TRBJ1-1	13	.	TGCAGCGTTGTAGGGGACAGGAGCACTGAAGCTTTCTTT	CSVVGDRSTEAFF
TRBV5-6	TRBD1	TRBJ1-4	14	.	TGTGCCAGCAGCTTTGGGACAGGTGGGGAAAAACTGTTTTTT	CASSFGTGGEKLFF
TRBV7-9	.	TRBJ2-7	12	.	TGTGCCAGCAGCTTAGTCCATACGCCACAGTACTTC	CASSLVHTPQYF
TRBV27	TRBD1	TRBJ2-3	13	.	TGTGCCACCGCGACAGGGTCTTCAGATACGCAGTATTTT	CATATGSSDTQYF
TRBV4-1	.	TRBJ2-3	18	.	TGCGCCAGCAGCCAGGCCCCTGTTTCTAGCCACCTCACAGATACGCAGTATTTT	CASSQAPVSSHLTDTQYF
TRBV14	.	TRBJ2-7	13	.	TGTGCCAGCAGCCAACAATTCTTCTACGAGCAGTACTTC	CASSQQFFYEQYF
TRBV6-1	.	TRBJ1-5	14	.	TGTGCCAGCAGTTATGATTTCGAGGGCCAGCCCCAGCATTTT	CASSYDFEGQPQHF
TRBV5-6	.	TRBJ2-1	15	few	TGTGCCAGCAGCTTCGGACAAGGATCTATCAATGAGCAGTTCTTC	CASSFGQGSINEQFF
TRBV7-9	TRBD1	TRBJ1-1	14	many	TGTGCCAGCAGCTCGGACAGGCCTGAGCCTGAAGCTTTCTTT	CASSSDRPEPEAFF
TRBV7-9	.	TRBJ2-7	12	.	TGTGCCAGCAGCGCCTCGACAGTGGAGCAGTACTTC	CASSASTVEQYF
TRBV12-5	.	TRBJ1-5	16	.	TGTGCTAGTGGTTTTAAAGGCAGGGAGGCCGCGGGGCCCCAGCATTTT	CASGFKGREAAGPQHF
TRBV2	TRBD1	TRBJ2-7	14	.	TGTGCCAGCAGCCAAGAAGACAGGGACTACGAGCAGTACTTC	CASSQEDRDYEQYF
TRBV19	.	TRBJ2-1	12	many	TGTGCCAGTAGTAACGGACCCAATGAGCAGTTCTTC	CASSNGPNEQFF
TRBV6-2/TRBV6-3	.	TRBJ1-1	10	few	TGTGCCAGCAGAGGACAAGAAGCTTTCTTT	CASRGQEAFF
TRBV10-3	TRBD1	TRBJ2-6	16	.	TGTGCCATCCTGACAGGGACCCCTTCTGGGGCCAACGTCCTGACTTTC	CAILTGTPSGANVLTF
TRBV27	TRBD2	TRBJ2-2	18	.	TGTGCCAGCAGTTTATCCGCGTACGCGGGGGGGCGTGGCGGGGAGCTGTTTTTT	CASSLSAYAGGRGGELFF
TRBV7-3	.	TRBJ2-5	16	.	TGTGCCAGCAGGGGGGGCCAGGGAACCATCCCGTGGTCCCAGTACTTC	CASRGGQGTIPWSQYF
TRBV27	.	TRBJ1-1	13	.	TGTGCCAGCAGTTTCGGACACGCCAGTGAAGCTTTCTTT	CASSFGHASEAFF
TRBV27	TRBD2	TRBJ2-1	14	.	TGTGCCAGCAGTTCCGCGGGGGGCGGGAATGAGCAGTTCTTC	CASSSAGGGNEQFF
TRBV29-1	.	TRBJ2-7	13	.	TGCAGCGTTGTAGGAGGCTCCGCTTACGAGCAGTACTTC	CSVVGGSAYEQYF
TRBV7-9	.	TRBJ2-5	16	.	TGTGCCAGCAGCTTAGGCCGCCTGAATTTCCAAGAGACCCAGTACTTC	CASSLGRLNFQETQYF
TRBV2	TRBD2	TRBJ2-3	16	.	TGTGCCAGCAGTGAACCTAGCGGGGAGTTCACAGATACGCAGTATTTT	CASSEPSGEFTDTQYF
TRBV13	.	TRBJ2-2	16	once	TGTGCCAGCAGCACCCGGGGTAGCGGAAACACCGGGGAGCTGTTTTTT	CASSTRGSGNTGELFF
TRBV27	.	TRBJ2-7	13	.	TGTGCCAGCACTGGGGCTGTCGGCTACGAGCAGTACTTC	CASTGAVGYEQYF
TRBV6-1	.	TRBJ2-4	15	few	TGTGCCAGCAGTGATAGACCGGTAGCCAAAAACATTCAGTACTTC	CASSDRPVAKNIQYF
TRBV5-1	.	TRBJ2-1	16	few	TGCGCCAGCAGCTTCGGCAGGGACGGTTCCTACAATGAGCAGTTCTTC	CASSFGRDGSYNEQFF
TRBV27	.	TRBJ2-7	14	.	TGTGCCAGCACCTTAGTAGGGGGTCACTACGAGCAGTACTTC	CASTLVGGHYEQYF
TRBV7-6	.	TRBJ2-1	16	.	TGTGCCAGCAGCTTAGCCGCGGGGTTTTCCTACAATGAGCAGTTCTTC	CASSLAAGFSYNEQFF
TRBV19	TRBD1	TRBJ2-2	14	few	TGTGCCAGCACCGGGACAGCACTCACCGGGGAGCTGTTTTTT	CASTGTALTGELFF